This TCR beta chain derives from a study of cytotoxic CD8 clonotypes in ibrutinib-treated CLL. Across the study: Among the patients, roughly ten presented as relapsed/refractory and around 16 as treatment-naive; some 17 showed unmutated IGHV. Samples showed on average roughly 260,000 productive templates and 94,082 productive rearrangements.

To note about this clone: Its antigen remains unknown.

Study outcomes and limitations: The study found baseline clonality above age-matched healthy donors, tracking circulating CD8+ T-cell counts.

The CDR3 consists of 15 residues. Between the trimmed V and J ends, which lost 5 bases and 5 bases, there was a span of 18 bases. The germline CDR1 and CDR2 sequences are MNHEY and SMNVEV (reference sequence). Target depth was 1 in 200,000 to 1 in 1 million T cells, about 10x per clonotype. Measured with immunoSEQ multiplex PCR; TCRdb has only the in-frame clones, and not every one. The sample includes 60,000 to 75,000 clones, approximately 90% of them seen just once. The sequences come from PBMCs, collected after 12 months of ibrutinib treatment. The rearrangement links TRBV27 to TRBJ1-2; unclear D gene. The TCR sequence derives from a human donor with chronic lymphocytic leukemia. CDR3 nucleotide sequence: TGTGCCAGCAGTCCCGACCCTCGTTCATTTTATGGCTACACCTTC. This sequence encodes CASSPDPRSFYGYTF.